This T cell receptor beta chain originates from a study of shared clonotypes between healthy human individuals. Study-level information: The people who gave samples were two women and a few men aged 18 to 49. A donor's plate count was three for CD4 naive and three for CD4 memory; CD8 naive had two and CD8 memory one. Overall study results and limits: Shared across a few donors were around 4.7% of the naive CD4 clonotypes.

About this clone: Antigen unknown.

Each subset's genomic DNA was split evenly across several immunoSEQ plates. TCRdb's copy holds only in-frame clones and misses some; the assay was immunoSEQ multiplex PCR. The sample shows 2 million to 2.5 million clones, 80% to 95% of them seen only once. Per germline, CDR1 SGDLS and CDR2 YYNGEE. This CDR3 comprises 15 residues. The V gene is TRBV9, the J gene TRBJ2-5; D possibly corresponds to TRBD2 (6 bases). Gene TRBJ2-7 matches the end of the DNA better, so the J call may be wrong. This clonotype was obtained from a man aged 18 to 29 in good health. Some clones in this sample may be carry-over from other donors' samples. The sample taken for sequencing was naive CD4+ T cells from PBMCs. The subset here: CD45RA+ positively selected. The CDR3 nucleotides read TGTGCCAGCAGCCACAGTGCGGGAAGCTCCTACGAGCAGTACTTC. Its translation is CASSHSAGSSYEQYF.